The TCR beta chain described here comes from a study of PD-1 blockade in classical Hodgkin lymphoma. General study results and limits: Repertoire differences lack defined causes, possibly disease activity or prior therapy.

This clone is a singleton in its sample. Its antigen is not known. With no exception, relapse followed autologous stem cell transplantation in all patients, and brentuximab vedotin exposure varied. The CDR3 is 15 residues long. V was trimmed by 4 bases and J by 7 bases, leaving 20 bases between them. Germline CDR1 SGHNT, CDR2 YYREEE (reference sequence). The data were produced by immunoSEQ multiplex PCR, yet TCRdb's version contains in-frame clones alone and is incomplete. The profile covers about 15,000 clones, with approximately 80% appearing a single time and roughly 34% taken by the ten largest. The specimen comprised peripheral blood mononuclear cells (PBMCs), sampled before the second cycle of nivolumab. This chain joins TRBV5-4 and TRBJ1-2; D is uncertain. The receptor was isolated from a human donor with classical Hodgkin lymphoma. The CDR3 spells CASSLKDRTAGGYTF. In nucleotides, the CDR3 is TGTGCCAGCAGCCTAAAGGACCGAACCGCAGGTGGCTACACCTTC.